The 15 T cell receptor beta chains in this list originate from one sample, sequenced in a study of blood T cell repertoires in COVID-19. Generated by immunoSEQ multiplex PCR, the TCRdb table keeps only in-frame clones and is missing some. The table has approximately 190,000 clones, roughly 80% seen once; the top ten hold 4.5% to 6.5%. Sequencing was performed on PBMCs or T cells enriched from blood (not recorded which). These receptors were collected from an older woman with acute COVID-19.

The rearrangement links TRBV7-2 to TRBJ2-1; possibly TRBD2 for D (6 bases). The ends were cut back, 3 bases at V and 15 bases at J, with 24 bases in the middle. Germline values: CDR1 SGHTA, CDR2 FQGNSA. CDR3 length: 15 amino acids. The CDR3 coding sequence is TGTGCCAGCAGCTTGGGGGGTATTACGGGGGACGCCTTGTTCTTC. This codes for CASSLGGITGDALFF.

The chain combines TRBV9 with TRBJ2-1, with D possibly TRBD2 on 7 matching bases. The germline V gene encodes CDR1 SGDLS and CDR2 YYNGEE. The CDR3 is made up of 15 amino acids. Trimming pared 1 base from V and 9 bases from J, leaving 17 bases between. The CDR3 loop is CASSVSGDTRLEQFF. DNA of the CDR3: TGTGCCAGCAGCGTAAGCGGGGACACCCGCCTTGAGCAGTTCTTC. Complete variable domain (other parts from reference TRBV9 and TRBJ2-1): DSGVTQTPKHLITATGQRVTLRCSPRSGDLSVYWYQQSLDQGLQFLIQYYNGEERAKGNILERFSAQQFPDLHSELNLSSLELGDSALYFCASSVSGDTRLEQFFGPGTRLTVL.

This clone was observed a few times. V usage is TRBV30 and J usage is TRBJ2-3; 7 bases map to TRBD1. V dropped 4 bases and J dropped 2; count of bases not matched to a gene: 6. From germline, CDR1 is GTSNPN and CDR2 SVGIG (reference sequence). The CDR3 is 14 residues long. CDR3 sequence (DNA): TGTGCCTGGAACAGGGGTTTAAACACAGATACGCAGTATTTT. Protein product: CAWNRGLNTDTQYF.

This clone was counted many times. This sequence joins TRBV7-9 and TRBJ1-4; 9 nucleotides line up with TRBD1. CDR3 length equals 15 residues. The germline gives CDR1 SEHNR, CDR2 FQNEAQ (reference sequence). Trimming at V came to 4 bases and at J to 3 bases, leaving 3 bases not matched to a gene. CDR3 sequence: CASSSRTGANEKLFF. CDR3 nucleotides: TGTGCCAGCAGCTCCCGGACAGGGGCTAATGAAAAACTGTTTTTT.

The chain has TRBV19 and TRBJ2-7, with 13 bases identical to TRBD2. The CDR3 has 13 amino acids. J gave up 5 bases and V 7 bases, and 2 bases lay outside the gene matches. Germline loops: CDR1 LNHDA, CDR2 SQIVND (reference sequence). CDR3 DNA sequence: TGTGCCAGTAACGGACTAGCGGGAGACGAGCAGTACTTC. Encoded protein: CASNGLAGDEQYF.

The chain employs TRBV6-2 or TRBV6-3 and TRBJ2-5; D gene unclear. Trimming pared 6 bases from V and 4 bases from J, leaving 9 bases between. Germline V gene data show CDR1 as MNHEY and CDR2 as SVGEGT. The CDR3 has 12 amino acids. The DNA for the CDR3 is TGTGCCAGCAGGCCTTCCAGAGAGACCCAGTACTTC. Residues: CASRPSRETQYF.

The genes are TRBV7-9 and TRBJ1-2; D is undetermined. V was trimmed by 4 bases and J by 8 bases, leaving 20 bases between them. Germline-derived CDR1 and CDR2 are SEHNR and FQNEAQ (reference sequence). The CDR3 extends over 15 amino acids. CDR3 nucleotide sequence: TGTGCCAGCAGCTCCCGGAGAGACCTAACTAGGGGCTACACCTTC. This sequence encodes CASSSRRDLTRGYTF.

The CDR3: CASSQHPLRGRTETQYF. CDR3 in DNA: TGTGCCAGCAGCCAACACCCCCTGCGGGGTCGGACGGAGACCCAGTACTTC. The chain joins TRBV4-2 to TRBJ2-5; D might be TRBD2 (6 bases). CDR3 length: 17 residues. V dropped 2 bases and J dropped 5 bases, with 21 bases sitting between them. From germline, CDR1 is LGHNA and CDR2 YNFKEQ.

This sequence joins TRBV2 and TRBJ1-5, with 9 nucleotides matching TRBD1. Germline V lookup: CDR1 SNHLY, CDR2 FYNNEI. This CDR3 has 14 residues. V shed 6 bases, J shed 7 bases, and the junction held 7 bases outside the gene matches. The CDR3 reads CASSGGQGRQPQHF. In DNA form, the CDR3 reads TGTGCCAGCAGCGGGGGACAGGGAAGACAGCCCCAGCATTTT.

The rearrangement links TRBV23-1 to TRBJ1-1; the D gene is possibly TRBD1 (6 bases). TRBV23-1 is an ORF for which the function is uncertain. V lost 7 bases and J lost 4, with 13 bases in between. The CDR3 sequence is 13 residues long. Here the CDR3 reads CASTKQGSTEAFF. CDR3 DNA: TGCGCCAGCACCAAGCAGGGGAGCACTGAAGCTTTCTTT.

CDR3 in DNA: TGTGCCAGCAGGGGACAGGCTCTCACAGATACGCAGTATTTT. Encoded protein: CASRGQALTDTQYF. This sequence joins TRBV28 and TRBJ2-3; the match to TRBD1 covers 8 bases. This CDR3 has 14 amino acids. V shed 6 bases, J shed 2 bases, and the junction held 4 bases outside the gene matches. Germline assignment: CDR1 MDHEN and CDR2 SYDVKM.

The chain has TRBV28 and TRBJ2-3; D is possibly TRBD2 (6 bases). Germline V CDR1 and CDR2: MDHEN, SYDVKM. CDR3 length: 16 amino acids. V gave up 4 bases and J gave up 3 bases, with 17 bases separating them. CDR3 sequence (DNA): TGTGCCAGCAGTTGGGCGGGGACCCGGGCAACAGATACGCAGTATTTT. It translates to CASSWAGTRATDTQYF.

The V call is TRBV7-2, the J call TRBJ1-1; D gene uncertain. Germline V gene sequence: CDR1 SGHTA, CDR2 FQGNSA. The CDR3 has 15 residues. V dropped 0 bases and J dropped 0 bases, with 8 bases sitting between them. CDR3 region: CASSLASLMNTEAFF. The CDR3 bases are TGTGCCAGCAGCTTAGCAAGCCTGATGAACACTGAAGCTTTCTTT.

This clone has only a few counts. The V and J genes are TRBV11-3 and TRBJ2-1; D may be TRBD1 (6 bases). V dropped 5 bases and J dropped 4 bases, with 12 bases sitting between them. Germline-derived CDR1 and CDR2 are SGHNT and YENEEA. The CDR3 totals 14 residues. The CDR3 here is CASSPGASYNEQFF. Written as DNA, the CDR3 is TGTGCCAGCAGCCCAGGGGCCTCGTACAATGAGCAGTTCTTC.

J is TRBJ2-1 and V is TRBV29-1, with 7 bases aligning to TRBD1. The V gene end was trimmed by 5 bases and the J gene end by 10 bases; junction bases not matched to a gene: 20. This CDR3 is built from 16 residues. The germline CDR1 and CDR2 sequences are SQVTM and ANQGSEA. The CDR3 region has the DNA TGCAGCGTTTTTATGGGGGCCCGTGACAGGGTACGGGAGCAGTTCTTC. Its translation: CSVFMGARDRVREQFF.